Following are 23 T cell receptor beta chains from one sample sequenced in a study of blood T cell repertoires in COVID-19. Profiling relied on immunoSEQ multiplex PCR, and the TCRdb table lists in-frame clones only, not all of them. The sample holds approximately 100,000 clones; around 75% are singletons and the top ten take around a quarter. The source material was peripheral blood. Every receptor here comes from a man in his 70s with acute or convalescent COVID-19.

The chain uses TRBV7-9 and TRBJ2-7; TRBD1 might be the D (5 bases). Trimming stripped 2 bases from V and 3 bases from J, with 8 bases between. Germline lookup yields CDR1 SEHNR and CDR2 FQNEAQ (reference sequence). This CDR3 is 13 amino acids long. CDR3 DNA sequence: TGTGCCAGCAGCTTACCAGGGTTCTACGAGCAGTACTTC. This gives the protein CASSLPGFYEQYF.

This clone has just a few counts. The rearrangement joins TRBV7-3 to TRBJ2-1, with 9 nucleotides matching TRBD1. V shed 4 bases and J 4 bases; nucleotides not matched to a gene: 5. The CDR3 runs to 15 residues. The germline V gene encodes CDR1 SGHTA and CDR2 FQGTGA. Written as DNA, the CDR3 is TGTGCCAGCAGCTACGGGACAGGGTATTACAATGAGCAGTTCTTC. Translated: CASSYGTGYYNEQFF.

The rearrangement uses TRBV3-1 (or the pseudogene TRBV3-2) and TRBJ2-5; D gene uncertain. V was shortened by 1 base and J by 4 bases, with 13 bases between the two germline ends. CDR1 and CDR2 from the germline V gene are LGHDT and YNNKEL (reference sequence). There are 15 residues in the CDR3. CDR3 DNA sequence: TGTGCCAGCAGCCAAGGCCCAACAACGGGAGAGACCCAGTACTTC. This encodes CASSQGPTTGETQYF.

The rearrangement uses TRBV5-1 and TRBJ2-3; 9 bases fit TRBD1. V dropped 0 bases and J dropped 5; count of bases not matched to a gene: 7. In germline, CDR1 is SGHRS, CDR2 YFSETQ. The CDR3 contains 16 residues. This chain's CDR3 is CASSLGGTGTGDTQYF. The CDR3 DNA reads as TGCGCCAGCAGCTTGGGCGGGACAGGGACCGGAGATACGCAGTATTTT.

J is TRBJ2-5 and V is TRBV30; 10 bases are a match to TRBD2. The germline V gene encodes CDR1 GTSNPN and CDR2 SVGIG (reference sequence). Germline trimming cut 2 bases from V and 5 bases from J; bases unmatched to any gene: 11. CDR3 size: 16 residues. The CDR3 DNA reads TGTGCCTGGAGTAGGATGGGGCTAGCGGGAGCGGAGACCCAGTACTTC. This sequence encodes CAWSRMGLAGAETQYF. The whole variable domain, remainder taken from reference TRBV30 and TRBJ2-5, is SQTIHQWPATLVQPVGSPLSLECTVEGTSNPNLYWYRQAAGRGLQLLFYSVGIGQISSEVPQNLSASRPQDRQFILSSKKLLLSDSGFYLCAWSRMGLAGAETQYFGPGTRLLVL.

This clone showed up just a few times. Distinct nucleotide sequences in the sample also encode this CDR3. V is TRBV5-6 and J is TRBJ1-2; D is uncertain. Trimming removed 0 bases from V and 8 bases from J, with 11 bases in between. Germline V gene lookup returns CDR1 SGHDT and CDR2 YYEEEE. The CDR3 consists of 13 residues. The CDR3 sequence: CASSLEGGGGYTF. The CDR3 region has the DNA TGTGCCAGCAGCTTGGAGGGTGGCGGGGGCTACACCTTC.

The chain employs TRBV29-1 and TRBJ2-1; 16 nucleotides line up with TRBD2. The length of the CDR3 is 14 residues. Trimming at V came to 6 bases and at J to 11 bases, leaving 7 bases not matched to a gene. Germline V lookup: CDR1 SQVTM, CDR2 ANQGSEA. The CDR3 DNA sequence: TGCAGCGTCACCGGGACTAGCGGGAGGGATAAGCAGTTCTTC. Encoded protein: CSVTGTSGRDKQFF.

The CDR3 DNA follows: TGCAGTGCTAGTGCCCCGGGACTAGCTTCCTACGAGCAGTACTTC. Translation gives CSASAPGLASYEQYF. The chain links TRBV20-1 to TRBJ2-7; 9 nucleotides agree with TRBD2. In germline, CDR1 is DFQATT, CDR2 SNEGSKA (reference sequence). Trimming cost V 3 bases and J 1 base; bases outside gene matches: 7. The CDR3 loop spans 15 amino acids.

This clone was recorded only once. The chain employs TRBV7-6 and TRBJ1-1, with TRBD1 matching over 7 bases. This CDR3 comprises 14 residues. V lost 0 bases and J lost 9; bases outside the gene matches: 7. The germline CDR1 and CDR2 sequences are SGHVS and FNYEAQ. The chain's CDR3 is CASSLAWDSQKAFF. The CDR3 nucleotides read TGTGCCAGCAGCTTAGCGTGGGACAGCCAAAAAGCTTTCTTT. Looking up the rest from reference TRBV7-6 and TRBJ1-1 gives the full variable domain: GAGVSQSPRYKVTKRGQDVALRCDPISGHVSLYWYRQALGQGPEFLTYFNYEAQQDKSGLPNDRFSAERPEGSISTLTIQRTEQRDSAMYRCASSLAWDSQKAFFGQGTRLTVV.

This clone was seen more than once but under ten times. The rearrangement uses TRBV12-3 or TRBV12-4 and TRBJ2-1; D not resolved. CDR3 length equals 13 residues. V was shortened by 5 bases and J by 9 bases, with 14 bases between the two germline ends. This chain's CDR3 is CASSLRLESEQFF. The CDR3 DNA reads TGTGCCAGCAGTCTTCGACTCGAGTCTGAGCAGTTCTTC.

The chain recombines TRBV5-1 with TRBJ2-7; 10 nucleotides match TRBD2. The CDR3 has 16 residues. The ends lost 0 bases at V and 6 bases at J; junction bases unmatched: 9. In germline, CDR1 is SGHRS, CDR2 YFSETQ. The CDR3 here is CASSLVASGRISEQYF. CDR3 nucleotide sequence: TGCGCCAGCAGCTTGGTGGCTAGCGGGAGAATTTCCGAGCAGTACTTC.

The CDR3 sequence: CASSEQGDQPQHF. In DNA form, the CDR3 reads TGTGCCAGCAGTGAACAGGGGGATCAGCCCCAGCATTTT. V is TRBV6-1 and J is TRBJ1-5; TRBD1 agrees at 7 bases. CDR3 length: 13 amino acids. CDR1 and CDR2 (germline): MNHNS, SASEGT. The V and J ends lost 2 bases and 5 bases, in that order; junction bases with no gene match: 0.

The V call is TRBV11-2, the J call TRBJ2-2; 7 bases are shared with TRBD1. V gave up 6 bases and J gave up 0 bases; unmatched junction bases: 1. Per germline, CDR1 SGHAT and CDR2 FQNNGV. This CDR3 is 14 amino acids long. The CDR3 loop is CASRGQSNTGELFF. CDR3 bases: TGTGCCAGCAGGGGACAGTCGAACACCGGGGAGCTGTTTTTT.

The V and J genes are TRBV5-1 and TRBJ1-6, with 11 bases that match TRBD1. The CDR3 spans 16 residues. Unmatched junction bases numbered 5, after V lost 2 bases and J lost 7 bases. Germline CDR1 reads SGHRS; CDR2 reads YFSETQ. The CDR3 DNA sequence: TGCGCCAGCAGCTTATCCGGACAGGGGGCGAATTCACCCCTCCACTTT. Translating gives CASSLSGQGANSPLHF.

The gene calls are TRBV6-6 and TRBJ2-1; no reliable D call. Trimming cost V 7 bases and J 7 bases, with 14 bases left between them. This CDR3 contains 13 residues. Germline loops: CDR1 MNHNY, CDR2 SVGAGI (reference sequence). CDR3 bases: TGTGCCAGCAAGGTCTCTCAGAGGAATGAGCAGTTCTTC. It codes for CASKVSQRNEQFF.

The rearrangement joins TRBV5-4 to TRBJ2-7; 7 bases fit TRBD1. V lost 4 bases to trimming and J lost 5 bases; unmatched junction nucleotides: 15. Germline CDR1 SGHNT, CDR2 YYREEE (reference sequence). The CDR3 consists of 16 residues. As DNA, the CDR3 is TGTGCCAGCAGCCCTCCCCGACAGGGTAGTTCCCACGAGCAGTACTTC. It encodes CASSPPRQGSSHEQYF.

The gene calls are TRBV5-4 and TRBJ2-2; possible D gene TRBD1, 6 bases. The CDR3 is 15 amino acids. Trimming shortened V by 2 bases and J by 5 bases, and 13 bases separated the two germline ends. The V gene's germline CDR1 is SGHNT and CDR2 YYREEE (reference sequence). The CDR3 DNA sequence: TGTGCCAGCAGCTTTACAGGGAGAGGGACCGGGGAGCTGTTTTTT. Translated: CASSFTGRGTGELFF.

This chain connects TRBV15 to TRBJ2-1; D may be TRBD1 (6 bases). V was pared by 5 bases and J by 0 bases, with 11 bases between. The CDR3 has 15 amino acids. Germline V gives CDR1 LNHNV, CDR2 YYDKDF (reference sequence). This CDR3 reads CATSPRGGSYNEQFF. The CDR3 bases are TGTGCCACCAGCCCCAGAGGGGGCTCCTACAATGAGCAGTTCTTC.

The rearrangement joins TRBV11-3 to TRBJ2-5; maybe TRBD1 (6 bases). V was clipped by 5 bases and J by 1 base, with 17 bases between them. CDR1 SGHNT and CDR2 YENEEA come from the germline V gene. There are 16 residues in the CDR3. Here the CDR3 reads CASSPGAASSQETQYF. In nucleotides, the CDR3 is TGTGCCAGCAGCCCAGGGGCCGCGTCTTCCCAAGAGACCCAGTACTTC.

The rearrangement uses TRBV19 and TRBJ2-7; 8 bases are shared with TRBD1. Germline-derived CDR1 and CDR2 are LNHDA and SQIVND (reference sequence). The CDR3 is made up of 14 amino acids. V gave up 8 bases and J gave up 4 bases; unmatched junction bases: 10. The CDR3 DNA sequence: TGTGCCAGTCGCCAAGGGACAGGTGTGTACGAGCAGTACTTC. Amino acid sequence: CASRQGTGVYEQYF.

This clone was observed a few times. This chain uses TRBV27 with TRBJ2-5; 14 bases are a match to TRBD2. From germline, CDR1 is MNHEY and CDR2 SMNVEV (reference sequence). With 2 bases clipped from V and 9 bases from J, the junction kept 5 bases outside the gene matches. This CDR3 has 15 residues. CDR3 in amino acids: CASSLRLAGGIPQYF. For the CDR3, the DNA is TGTGCCAGCAGTTTAAGACTAGCGGGAGGGATCCCCCAGTACTTC.

The CDR3 bases are TGTGCCACCAGTGACCCGAGGACAGGGGAGGGTGAGCAGTTCTTC. It encodes CATSDPRTGEGEQFF. This rearrangement joins TRBV24-1 to TRBJ2-1; 9 bases line up with TRBD1. The CDR3 covers 15 residues. V gave up 4 bases and J gave up 9 bases; unmatched junction bases: 9. Per germline, CDR1 KGHDR and CDR2 SFDVKD.

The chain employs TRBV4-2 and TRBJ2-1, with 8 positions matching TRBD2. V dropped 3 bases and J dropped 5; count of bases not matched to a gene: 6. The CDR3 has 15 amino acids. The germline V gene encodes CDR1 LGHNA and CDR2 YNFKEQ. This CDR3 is CASSHHGGGNNEQFF. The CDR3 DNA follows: TGTGCCAGCAGCCACCACGGGGGGGGTAACAATGAGCAGTTCTTC.